Sequencing of this T cell receptor beta chain was carried out in a study of cytomegalovirus exposure and HLA in healthy donors. A multiplex PCR was run with 60 Vbeta primers and 13 Jbeta primers. Produced via immunoSEQ multiplex PCR; TCRdb's table is partial and in-frame only. This sample's table has 60,000 to 75,000 clones. From germline, CDR1 is MNHEY and CDR2 SVGAGI. Trimming took off 6 bases at V and 3 bases at J, with 5 bases between the two ends. The CDR3 runs to 12 residues. Study results and caveats: In a later analysis, at a false discovery rate of 0.05, about 17,000 TCR beta sequences matched HLA alleles. The number of N-insertions in an Asian-associated ancestry cluster was reportedly below the roughly 620-donor mean in a later analysis.

Details on this clone: What it binds is not known.

The chain carries TRBV6-5 and TRBJ2-2; D not certain. The TCR was taken from a female donor in good health and CMV-seropositive. The sequenced sample consisted of PBMCs. DNA of the CDR3: TGTGCCAGCAGCTTTTACACCGGGGAGCTGTTTTTT. It is translated as CASSFYTGELFF.